These T cell receptor beta chains were read from a single sample in a study of patients and donors after allogeneic stem cell transplantation. TCRdb processed the RT-PCR reads anew with MiXCR; each CDR3 protein has one entry. The sample has around 7,600 distinct CDR3 sequences; under 14% are singletons. The sample taken for sequencing was blood, either unsorted or a sorted T cell fraction (not recorded which). Receptors were obtained from a human donor who was either an allogeneic HSCT recipient or a stem cell or donor lymphocyte infusion donor (not recorded which). It is not recorded whose cells these are; they may come from a transplant donor. Each CDR3 is given with its conserved first and last residue. The order of the fields is D gene, clone size, J gene, V gene, CDR3 protein, CDR3 DNA. D genes are given only for firm matches. Clone size appears in some rows only: once, few, many, or a class for an expanded clone.

>-|few|TRBJ2-2|TRBV18
CASSPATGTLNTGELFF
TGTGCCAGCTCACCGGCCACAGGAACCTTGAACACCGGGGAGCTGTTTTTT
>-|many|TRBJ1-1|TRBV20-1
CSARARSNTEAFF
TGCAGTGCTAGAGCACGGTCGAACACTGAAGCTTTCTTT
>TRBD1|few|TRBJ2-7|TRBV19
CASSRGQAAYEQYF
TGTGCCAGTAGTAGAGGACAGGCCGCCTACGAGCAGTACTTC
>-|many|TRBJ1-1|TRBV3-1
CASSHLLRSNTEAFF
TGTGCCAGCAGCCACTTACTTCGCTCGAACACTGAAGCTTTCTTT
>TRBD1|-|TRBJ1-2|TRBV5-1
CASSPTGGLGYGYTF
TGCGCCAGCAGCCCCACAGGGGGATTGGGCTATGGCTACACCTTC
>-|-|TRBJ2-6|TRBV3-1
CASSQNPGANVLTF
TGTGCCAGCAGCCAGAACCCTGGGGCCAACGTCCTGACTTTC
>TRBD1|few|TRBJ2-7|TRBV6-2/TRBV6-3
CASTDRDEQYF
TGTGCCAGCACCGACAGGGACGAGCAGTACTTC
>TRBD1|many|TRBJ1-2|TRBV20-1
CSATSPGTGDGYTF
TGCAGTGCTACGTCTCCCGGGACAGGGGATGGCTACACCTTC
>-|many|TRBJ1-1|TRBV2
CALSGGPNTEAFF
TGTGCCTTGAGCGGAGGACCGAACACTGAAGCTTTCTTT
>TRBD1|-|TRBJ1-2|TRBV14
CASSQTRDRDGGYTF
TGTGCCAGCAGCCAAACCCGGGACAGGGATGGTGGCTACACCTTC
>-|few|TRBJ2-1|TRBV6-1
CASLLAVNEQFF
TGTGCCAGCTTGCTAGCTGTCAATGAGCAGTTCTTC
>TRBD1|many|TRBJ1-2|TRBV5-1
CASSPGQGDGYTF
TGCGCCAGCAGCCCCGGACAGGGTGATGGCTACACCTTC
>-|few|TRBJ2-1|TRBV20-1
CSARDNSGPYNEQFF
TGCAGTGCTAGAGATAACAGCGGACCTTACAATGAGCAGTTCTTC
>-|-|TRBJ2-5|TRBV6-1
CASRPDGIQETQYF
TGTGCCAGCAGACCGGACGGCATTCAAGAGACCCAGTACTTC
>-|many|TRBJ1-5|TRBV11-2
CASSHSNQPQHF
TGTGCCAGCAGCCATAGCAATCAGCCCCAGCATTTT
>TRBD2|-|TRBJ2-3|TRBV5-1
CASIGQFGGTDTQYF
TGCGCCAGCATAGGGCAGTTCGGGGGGACAGATACGCAGTATTTT
>-|-|TRBJ2-2|TRBV20-1
CSASPLRTNTGELFF
TGCAGTGCTAGTCCCTTAAGAACGAACACCGGGGAGCTGTTTTTT
>-|-|TRBJ2-5|TRBV6-5
CASSKEDLVKYF
TGTGCCAGCAGTAAGGAGGACCTGGTAAAGTACTTC
>-|few|TRBJ2-7|TRBV20-1
CSANGGYEQYF
TGCAGTGCTAATGGGGGCTACGAGCAGTACTTC
>-|many|TRBJ1-1|TRBV10-3
CAISRRQDEAFF
TGTGCCATCAGTAGACGACAGGATGAAGCTTTCTTT
>-|many|TRBJ2-1|TRBV6-1
CASSEDRVKFF
TGTGCCAGCAGTGAAGACAGGGTTAAGTTCTTC
>TRBD1|many|TRBJ1-1|TRBV7-2
CASSLLTGALNTEAFF
TGTGCCAGCAGCTTATTGACAGGGGCGCTGAACACTGAAGCTTTCTTT
>-|many|TRBJ1-2|TRBV3-1
CASSVRTPPGGYTF
TGTGCCAGCAGCGTCCGGACTCCTCCCGGTGGCTACACCTTC
>-|-|TRBJ2-2|TRBV20-1
CSVYGGRNTGELFF
TGCAGTGTTTATGGGGGTAGGAACACCGGGGAGCTGTTTTTT
>-|few|TRBJ1-1|TRBV5-6
CASSRSGNTEAFF
TGTGCCAGCAGCCGTAGCGGGAACACTGAAGCTTTCTTT
>-|many|TRBJ1-2|TRBV6-5
CASGTASEYGYTF
TGTGCCAGCGGGACGGCCTCTGAGTATGGCTACACCTTC
>-|-|TRBJ2-3|TRBV6-2/TRBV6-3
CASTNTDTQYF
TGTGCCAGCACAAACACAGATACGCAGTATTTT
>-|many|TRBJ2-7|TRBV5-6
CASSGLGSYEQYF
TGTGCCAGCAGCGGTCTCGGCTCCTACGAGCAGTACTTC
>-|-|TRBJ2-3|TRBV9
CASSAAGSTSTDTQYF
TGTGCCAGCAGCGCTGCAGGATCGACTAGCACAGATACGCAGTATTTT
>-|-|TRBJ1-2|TRBV19
CASSIPSRWGNYGYTF
TGTGCCAGTAGTATACCGAGTCGGTGGGGGAACTATGGCTACACCTTC
>-|large|TRBJ2-2|TRBV5-4
CASSAQGKAGELFF
TGTGCCAGCAGCGCACAGGGTAAAGCCGGGGAGCTGTTTTTT
>-|many|TRBJ2-1|TRBV20-1
CSAQTGSSYNEQFF
TGCAGTGCCCAGACCGGGAGCTCCTACAATGAGCAGTTCTTC
>-|-|TRBJ2-1|TRBV5-1
CASTSGDSYNEQFF
TGCGCCAGCACTTCGGGAGATTCCTACAATGAGCAGTTCTTC
>-|many|TRBJ1-6|TRBV12-3/TRBV12-4
CASSFPGNSPLHF
TGTGCCAGCAGTTTCCCCGGGAATTCACCCCTCCACTTT
>-|many|TRBJ1-2|TRBV6-5
CASRPPGSNYGYTF
TGTGCCAGCAGGCCGCCCGGATCTAACTATGGCTACACCTTC
>-|few|TRBJ2-4|TRBV14
CASSPTGNLAKNIQYF
TGTGCCAGCAGCCCTACAGGGAACCTAGCCAAAAACATTCAGTACTTC
>TRBD1|-|TRBJ2-7|TRBV20-1
CSAEGARSYEQYF
TGCAGTGCAGAGGGGGCGAGGTCCTACGAGCAGTACTTC
>-|few|TRBJ1-1|TRBV7-9
CASSLGGSTEAFF
TGTGCCAGCAGCTTAGGGGGAAGCACTGAAGCTTTCTTT
>-|-|TRBJ2-5|TRBV12-3/TRBV12-4
CASSLSRRGGETQYF
TGTGCCAGCAGTTTAAGCAGAAGGGGGGGAGAGACCCAGTACTTC
>TRBD1|large|TRBJ2-3|TRBV3-1
CASSQDTRDRGTDTQYF
TGTGCCAGCAGCCAAGATACGAGGGACAGGGGCACAGATACGCAGTATTTT
>-|few|TRBJ2-3|TRBV3-2
CASSPIRTGDRTDTQYF
TGTGCCAGCAGCCCTATCAGGACAGGGGATCGCACAGATACGCAGTATTTT
>TRBD1|many|TRBJ1-6|TRBV2
CASRPGTAHNSPLHF
TGTGCCAGCAGACCAGGGACAGCTCATAATTCACCCCTCCACTTT
>TRBD2|many|TRBJ2-1|TRBV12-3/TRBV12-4
CASSLSAGGNNEQFF
TGTGCCAGCAGTTTGTCAGCGGGGGGGAATAATGAGCAGTTCTTC
>TRBD1|many|TRBJ1-6|TRBV27
CASSSWGTGYYNSPLHF
TGTGCCAGCAGTTCCTGGGGGACAGGGTATTATAATTCACCCCTCCACTTT
>-|many|TRBJ1-1|TRBV20-1
CSARKGNSNTEAFF
TGCAGTGCTAGAAAGGGGAATTCCAACACTGAAGCTTTCTTT
>-|few|TRBJ2-1|TRBV27
CASSAGPPNDNEQFF
TGTGCCAGCAGCGCCGGGCCGCCCAACGACAATGAGCAGTTCTTC
>TRBD1|many|TRBJ1-6|TRBV6-2/TRBV6-3
CASSNRDRGSNSPLHF
TGTGCCAGCAGTAACCGGGACAGAGGCTCTAATTCACCCCTCCACTTT
>-|many|TRBJ2-7|TRBV12-3/TRBV12-4
CASSLGSSYEQYF
TGTGCCAGCAGTTTAGGGAGCTCCTACGAGCAGTACTTC
>TRBD2|-|TRBJ2-3|TRBV6-2/TRBV6-3
CASELAASGTDTQYF
TGTGCCAGTGAGCTAGCGGCGAGCGGCACAGATACGCAGTATTTT
>TRBD2|-|TRBJ2-3|TRBV20-1
CSAVAGGTTDTQYF
TGCAGTGCAGTAGCGGGGGGTACCACAGATACGCAGTATTTT
>-|many|TRBJ2-1|TRBV18
CASSPRQSSYNEQFF
TGTGCCAGCTCACCGAGACAGAGCTCCTACAATGAGCAGTTCTTC
>-|many|TRBJ1-5|TRBV12-3/TRBV12-4
CASSLSAGFQPQHF
TGTGCCAGCAGTTTAAGCGCTGGGTTCCAGCCCCAGCATTTT